Listed below are T cell receptor beta chains from one sample, sequenced in a study of technical replicates of blood from a handful of donors. Sequenced by immunoSEQ multiplex PCR; TCRdb stores in-frame clones only, minus some. The table records approximately 88,000 clones, just under 95% of them present only once. The source material was T cells isolated from PBMCs. The source of these receptors is a human donor in good health. CDR3s include the opening cysteine and the closing phenylalanine or tryptophan. A D gene is named only where the DNA matches it firmly. Clone size is stated in some rows and not others, as once, few, many or a class when expanded.

v_gene: TRBV5-1
j_gene: TRBJ2-7
d_gene: -
len: 15
abundance: -
CDR3nt: TGCGCCAGCAGCTTGCAGGGGACGATCGACTACGAGCAGTACTTC
CDR3aa: CASSLQGTIDYEQYF

v_gene: TRBV29-1
j_gene: TRBJ2-3
d_gene: TRBD2
len: 17
abundance: -
CDR3nt: TGCAGCGTTGAAACGGGGGGGGAAACAGGGTCCCCAGATACGCAGTATTTT
CDR3aa: CSVETGGETGSPDTQYF

v_gene: TRBV10-2
j_gene: TRBJ2-5
d_gene: TRBD1
len: 15
abundance: -
CDR3nt: TGCGCCAGCAGCCCCCAGACAGGGGGTCAAGAGACCCAGTACTTC
CDR3aa: CASSPQTGGQETQYF

v_gene: TRBV9
j_gene: TRBJ2-4
d_gene: -
len: 17
abundance: once
CDR3nt: TGTGCCAGCAGCGTAGGGTTCCTCACGGAGAGCAAAAACATTCAGTACTTC
CDR3aa: CASSVGFLTESKNIQYF

v_gene: TRBV2
j_gene: TRBJ1-5
d_gene: -
len: 14
abundance: -
CDR3nt: TGTGCCAGCGGGACACCTGGGGGCAATCAGCCCCAGCATTTT
CDR3aa: CASGTPGGNQPQHF

v_gene: TRBV9
j_gene: TRBJ2-7
d_gene: TRBD2
len: 14
abundance: once
CDR3nt: TGTGCCAGCAGCTCCTCGGGGGGGCCCTACGAGCAGTACTTC
CDR3aa: CASSSSGGPYEQYF

v_gene: TRBV27
j_gene: TRBJ1-3
d_gene: TRBD1
len: 13
abundance: -
CDR3nt: TGTGCCAGCAGTTGGGACAGGGGAAACACCATATATTTT
CDR3aa: CASSWDRGNTIYF

v_gene: TRBV4-1
j_gene: TRBJ2-1
d_gene: -
len: 15
abundance: -
CDR3nt: TGCGCCAGCAGTCCCCAGGGAAGCTCCTACAATGAGCAGTTCTTC
CDR3aa: CASSPQGSSYNEQFF

v_gene: TRBV18
j_gene: TRBJ2-5
d_gene: -
len: 14
abundance: -
CDR3nt: TGTGCCAGCTCACCAAGACTCGCACAAGAGACCCAGTACTTC
CDR3aa: CASSPRLAQETQYF

v_gene: TRBV5-1
j_gene: TRBJ2-5
d_gene: TRBD1
len: 13
abundance: once
CDR3nt: TGCGCCAGCAGTACAGGGGGTCAAGAGACCCAGTACTTC
CDR3aa: CASSTGGQETQYF

v_gene: TRBV18
j_gene: TRBJ1-1
d_gene: -
len: 14
abundance: -
CDR3nt: TGTGCCAGTCACCCCCGGCAGGGTGCCGCTGAAGCTTTCTTT
CDR3aa: CASHPRQGAAEAFF

v_gene: TRBV6-5
j_gene: TRBJ2-7
d_gene: -
len: 16
abundance: once
CDR3nt: TGTGCCAGCAGTTACAGGTCAGGGTCCCCATTCAGCGAGCAGTACTTC
CDR3aa: CASSYRSGSPFSEQYF

v_gene: TRBV15
j_gene: TRBJ2-1
d_gene: TRBD1
len: 15
abundance: once
CDR3nt: TGTGCCACCAGCAGCAATGGACAGGTCTACAATGAGCAGTTCTTC
CDR3aa: CATSSNGQVYNEQFF

v_gene: TRBV28
j_gene: TRBJ2-4
d_gene: TRBD1
len: 16
abundance: -
CDR3nt: TGTGCCAGCAGTTTATGGATGACAGGGGGGCGGAACATTCAGTACTTC
CDR3aa: CASSLWMTGGRNIQYF

v_gene: TRBV12-5
j_gene: TRBJ1-2
d_gene: TRBD1
len: 15
abundance: -
CDR3nt: TGTGCTAGTGGTTTGGGGACAGGAGCTAACTATGGCTACACCTTC
CDR3aa: CASGLGTGANYGYTF

v_gene: TRBV6-5
j_gene: TRBJ2-5
d_gene: -
len: 14
abundance: -
CDR3nt: TGTGCCAGCAGTTACTCACCCGGGCAAGAGACCCAGTACTTC
CDR3aa: CASSYSPGQETQYF

v_gene: TRBV6-5
j_gene: TRBJ1-4
d_gene: -
len: 16
abundance: -
CDR3nt: TGTGCCAGCAGTTACCATCGGGGTTCGACTAATGAAAAACTGTTTTTT
CDR3aa: CASSYHRGSTNEKLFF

v_gene: TRBV30
j_gene: TRBJ1-6
d_gene: -
len: 13
abundance: -
CDR3nt: TGTGCCTGGAGGGCAGTATCGGGTTCACCCCTCCACTTT
CDR3aa: CAWRAVSGSPLHF

v_gene: TRBV4-1
j_gene: TRBJ2-4
d_gene: TRBD2
len: 17
abundance: -
CDR3nt: TGCGCCAGCAGCCAACCTTTAGCGGGGGTGGCCAAAAACATTCAGTACTTC
CDR3aa: CASSQPLAGVAKNIQYF

v_gene: TRBV28
j_gene: TRBJ1-2
d_gene: -
len: 14
abundance: -
CDR3nt: TGTGCCAGCACTTTTTGGGCACCAAACTATGGCTACACCTTC
CDR3aa: CASTFWAPNYGYTF

v_gene: TRBV30
j_gene: TRBJ2-5
d_gene: TRBD1
len: 17
abundance: -
CDR3nt: TGTGCCTGGAGTGGCGTCCAGAGACAGGGTTCTGTGAAGACCCAGTACTTC
CDR3aa: CAWSGVQRQGSVKTQYF

v_gene: TRBV5-6
j_gene: TRBJ1-1
d_gene: -
len: 12
abundance: few
CDR3nt: TGTGCCAGCAGCTATGGGCAGTCTGAAGCTTTCTTT
CDR3aa: CASSYGQSEAFF

v_gene: TRBV15
j_gene: TRBJ2-3
d_gene: -
len: 16
abundance: -
CDR3nt: TGTGCCACCAGCAGAGAGCGGCCGGCGGGCGCAGATACGCAGTATTTT
CDR3aa: CATSRERPAGADTQYF

v_gene: TRBV28
j_gene: TRBJ2-1
d_gene: TRBD2
len: 16
abundance: -
CDR3nt: TGTGCCAGCAGTCTTAGCGGGTATAGCTCCTACAATGAGCAGTTCTTC
CDR3aa: CASSLSGYSSYNEQFF

v_gene: TRBV12-5
j_gene: TRBJ2-7
d_gene: TRBD1
len: 16
abundance: -
CDR3nt: TGTGCTAGTGGGTCTAAAACCGGGACAGGGGATTACGAGCAGTACTTC
CDR3aa: CASGSKTGTGDYEQYF

v_gene: TRBV5-4
j_gene: TRBJ2-7
d_gene: TRBD2
len: 13
abundance: -
CDR3nt: TGTGCCAGCAGCTCTCTAGCGGGAGACGAGCAGTACTTC
CDR3aa: CASSSLAGDEQYF

v_gene: TRBV10-3
j_gene: TRBJ2-1
d_gene: TRBD2
len: 14
abundance: -
CDR3nt: TGTGCCATCAGAGGGACTAGAGAGAGCAATGAGCAGTTCTTC
CDR3aa: CAIRGTRESNEQFF

v_gene: TRBV7-8
j_gene: TRBJ1-1
d_gene: -
len: 14
abundance: -
CDR3nt: TGTGCCAGCAGCTTAGGGGCCCTGAACACTGAAGCTTTCTTT
CDR3aa: CASSLGALNTEAFF

v_gene: TRBV5-1
j_gene: TRBJ1-3
d_gene: -
len: 17
abundance: -
CDR3nt: TGCGCCAGCAGCTTCACGCTTACAGGGAGCTCTGGAAACACCATATATTTT
CDR3aa: CASSFTLTGSSGNTIYF

v_gene: TRBV7-2
j_gene: TRBJ1-5
d_gene: -
len: 15
abundance: -
CDR3nt: TGTGCCAGCAGCCCCGAGCTGACATCGTTCTGGCCCCAGCATTTT
CDR3aa: CASSPELTSFWPQHF

v_gene: TRBV19
j_gene: TRBJ1-4
d_gene: -
len: 14
abundance: -
CDR3nt: TGTGCCAGTAGTATTCGTGCAACTAATGAAAAACTGTTTTTT
CDR3aa: CASSIRATNEKLFF

v_gene: TRBV28
j_gene: TRBJ1-5
d_gene: TRBD1
len: 17
abundance: -
CDR3nt: TGTGCCAGCCAATCCCGGACAGGGATGTATAGCAATCAGCCCCAGCATTTT
CDR3aa: CASQSRTGMYSNQPQHF

v_gene: TRBV5-1
j_gene: TRBJ1-1
d_gene: -
len: 14
abundance: -
CDR3nt: TGCGCCAGCAGCTCAAATGGGGCGAACACTGAAGCTTTCTTT
CDR3aa: CASSSNGANTEAFF

v_gene: TRBV29-1
j_gene: TRBJ2-2
d_gene: TRBD1
len: 14
abundance: -
CDR3nt: TGCAGCGTTGAAGATGGCAGGGGGCACGGGGAGCTGTTTTTT
CDR3aa: CSVEDGRGHGELFF

v_gene: TRBV12-5
j_gene: TRBJ1-1
d_gene: -
len: 12
abundance: -
CDR3nt: TGTGCTAGTGGTTTTACAGTCTCCGAAGCTTTCTTT
CDR3aa: CASGFTVSEAFF

v_gene: TRBV29-1
j_gene: TRBJ2-1
d_gene: -
len: 11
abundance: -
CDR3nt: TGCAGCGTTGTTCAGGAGGTTGAGCAGTTCTTC
CDR3aa: CSVVQEVEQFF

v_gene: TRBV6-5
j_gene: TRBJ1-1
d_gene: TRBD1
len: 12
abundance: -
CDR3nt: TGTGCCAGCAGTTGGACAGGGGGGGAAGCTTTCTTT
CDR3aa: CASSWTGGEAFF

v_gene: TRBV19
j_gene: TRBJ2-2
d_gene: -
len: 17
abundance: -
CDR3nt: TGTGCCAGTAGCCATGTATTGACTTACAGGGTCCCCGGGGAGCTGTTTTTT
CDR3aa: CASSHVLTYRVPGELFF

v_gene: TRBV29-1
j_gene: TRBJ2-7
d_gene: -
len: 13
abundance: -
CDR3nt: TGCAGCGTTGGGCCAGGGGCCTCCTACGAGCAGTACTTC
CDR3aa: CSVGPGASYEQYF

v_gene: TRBV19
j_gene: TRBJ1-2
d_gene: -
len: 13
abundance: once
CDR3nt: TGTGCCAGTAGTAACCGAGGATCTTATGGCTACACCTTC
CDR3aa: CASSNRGSYGYTF

v_gene: TRBV6-6
j_gene: TRBJ2-7
d_gene: TRBD1
len: 16
abundance: once
CDR3nt: TGTGCCAGCAGTTACAGTGTACAGGGGGACACCTACGAGCAGTACTTC
CDR3aa: CASSYSVQGDTYEQYF

v_gene: TRBV12-5
j_gene: TRBJ1-3
d_gene: -
len: 20
abundance: -
CDR3nt: TGTGCTAGTGGTTTGATTTTGCCGGGATCCTTAGGCCCCTCTGGAAACACCATATATTTT
CDR3aa: CASGLILPGSLGPSGNTIYF